A selection of T cell receptor beta chains follows, all from one sample in a study of stem cell transplantation in POMP-related autoinflammatory disease. The repertoire was sequenced with immunoSEQ multiplex PCR; TCRdb's copy has only in-frame clones and lacks some. The sample includes approximately 65,000 clones, approximately 90% of them seen just once. Sample: CD4+ T cells from PBMCs, taken after stem cell transplantation. These receptors were collected from a human patient with POMP-related autoinflammation and immune dysregulation (PRAID). Some of the T cells might come from the graft donor. The CDR3 runs from the conserved cysteine through the conserved F or W. The D gene is left open where the match is weak. Clone size is stated in some rows and not others, as once, few, many or a class when expanded.

cdr3_aa cdr3_nt v_call clone_size d_call j_call
CASSLTGDSNQPQHF TGTGCCAGCAGCTTAACCGGGGATAGCAATCAGCCCCAGCATTTT TRBV7-8 . . TRBJ1-5
CASKWAGNTGELFF TGTGCCAGCAAGTGGGCCGGCAACACCGGGGAGCTGTTTTTT TRBV6-5 . . TRBJ2-2
CASSSPGPRGPQYF TGTGCCAGTAGTTCTCCTGGACCGAGGGGTCCCCAGTACTTC TRBV19 once . TRBJ2-5
CASSLVGLAAWDTDTQYF TGCGCCAGCAGCTTGGTGGGCTTAGCGGCCTGGGACACAGATACGCAGTATTTT TRBV5-1 . . TRBJ2-3
CASSLLGTGSNSPLHF TGTGCCAGCAGTTTATTGGGGACAGGGAGTAATTCACCCCTCCACTTT TRBV28 . TRBD1 TRBJ1-6
CAISRDLNTEAFF TGTGCCATCAGCCGGGATCTGAACACTGAAGCTTTCTTT TRBV10-3 . . TRBJ1-1
CASTLGLEADTQYF TGTGCCAGCACGCTGGGACTAGAGGCAGATACGCAGTATTTT TRBV2 once TRBD2 TRBJ2-3
CASSLRQGRYEQYF TGCGCCAGCAGCCTCCGACAGGGTCGGTACGAGCAGTACTTC TRBV4-1 . TRBD1 TRBJ2-7
CASRVQGASGELFF TGTGCCAGCAGGGTACAGGGGGCCTCCGGGGAGCTGTTTTTT TRBV27 . TRBD1 TRBJ2-2
CASSESGQGKETQYF TGTGCCAGCAGTGAATCCGGACAGGGGAAGGAGACCCAGTACTTC TRBV25-1 . TRBD1 TRBJ2-5
CASSLDGPGGPTGELFF TGTGCCAGCAGTTTAGACGGCCCAGGGGGACCTACCGGGGAGCTGTTTTTT TRBV27 . TRBD1 TRBJ2-2
CASSQPDSPDTQYF TGTGCCAGCAGCCAGCCGGACTCACCAGATACGCAGTATTTT TRBV3-1/TRBV3-2 . . TRBJ2-3
CASSYSGGPNEKLFF TGTGCCAGCAGTTACTCGGGGGGACCTAATGAAAAACTGTTTTTT TRBV6-5 . . TRBJ1-4
CATSDLGSDPTDTQYF TGTGCCACCAGTGATTTGGGGTCCGACCCCACAGATACGCAGTATTTT TRBV24-1 . . TRBJ2-3
CASSSPGRGNIQYF TGTGCCAGCAGCTCCCCGGGCAGGGGAAACATTCAGTACTTC TRBV5-4 . . TRBJ2-4
CASSQESLGSPLHF TGTGCCAGCAGCCAAGAGTCCCTTGGGTCACCCCTCCACTTT TRBV3-1/TRBV3-2 . . TRBJ1-6
CASRQWAGNTEAFF TGCGCCAGCAGGCAATGGGCAGGGAACACTGAAGCTTTCTTT TRBV4-1 . . TRBJ1-1
CASSSEVWASTEAFF TGTGCCAGCAGCTCCGAGGTATGGGCTAGCACTGAAGCTTTCTTT TRBV5-5 . . TRBJ1-1
CASRPPGARETQYF TGTGCCAGCAGACCCCCGGGGGCCCGGGAGACCCAGTACTTC TRBV3-1/TRBV3-2 few . TRBJ2-5
CASSFGQLPYGYTF TGTGCCAGCAGCTTCGGACAGCTTCCCTATGGCTACACCTTC TRBV5-4 . . TRBJ1-2
CASSERNRGNSNQPQHF TGTGCCAGCAGTGAAAGGAACAGGGGCAATAGCAATCAGCCCCAGCATTTT TRBV6-1 . TRBD1 TRBJ1-5
CASRDSSYNSPLHF TGTGCCAGCAGGGATAGCTCCTATAATTCACCCCTCCACTTT TRBV6-5 once . TRBJ1-6
CASSLGLAGTNTGELFF TGCGCCAGCAGCTTGGGACTAGCGGGGACGAACACCGGGGAGCTGTTTTTT TRBV5-1 . TRBD2 TRBJ2-2
CASKAGSDEKLFF TGTGCCAGCAAGGCCGGGAGTGATGAAAAACTGTTTTTT TRBV6-5 . . TRBJ1-4
CASSEQGRYNSPLHF TGTGCCAGCAGTGAACAGGGACGGTATAATTCACCCCTCCACTTT TRBV2 once . TRBJ1-6
CASSPQLAPDTQYF TGTGCCAGCAGCCCACAACTAGCCCCAGATACGCAGTATTTT TRBV11-2 . . TRBJ2-3
CASSVGHLVLRQPQHF TGTGCCAGCAGCGTGGGACATTTAGTCCTCAGACAGCCCCAGCATTTT TRBV7-2 . . TRBJ1-5
CASSLPGPNTGELFF TGTGCCAGTAGTCTACCGGGACCGAACACCGGGGAGCTGTTTTTT TRBV19 . . TRBJ2-2
CVRMLIEAFF TGTGTCAGAATGCTTATTGAAGCTTTCTTT TRBV7-5 . . TRBJ1-1
CASSKALPFSGNTIYF TGTGCCAGCAGCAAAGCGCTCCCCTTCTCTGGAAACACCATATATTTT TRBV21-1 . . TRBJ1-3
CASSQEGTMGLAEAFF TGTGCCAGCAGCCAAGAAGGGACAATGGGTCTCGCTGAAGCTTTCTTT TRBV3-1/TRBV3-2 . . TRBJ1-1
CASSPSTGETQYF TGCGCCAGCAGTCCGTCGACGGGAGAGACCCAGTACTTC TRBV10-1 . . TRBJ2-5
CASSWARQETQYF TGTGCCAGCAGCTGGGCCCGCCAAGAGACCCAGTACTTC TRBV5-5 . . TRBJ2-5
CASSPESSNYGYTF TGTGCCAGCAGCCCGGAAAGTTCAAACTATGGCTACACCTTC TRBV9 . . TRBJ1-2
CASTLAGGPGETQYF TGTGCCAGCACACTAGCGGGGGGGCCGGGGGAGACCCAGTACTTC TRBV6-5 . TRBD2 TRBJ2-5
CASSQDRTIQYF TGTGCCAGCAGCCAAGATCGTACCATTCAGTACTTC TRBV3-1/TRBV3-2 . . TRBJ2-4
CASSQGSGSYEQYF TGTGCCAGCAGCCAAGGAAGCGGGAGCTACGAGCAGTACTTC TRBV3-1/TRBV3-2 . TRBD2 TRBJ2-7
CSVRGRVSNEQFF TGCAGCGTTCGGGGGAGGGTCTCCAATGAGCAGTTCTTC TRBV29-1 . TRBD2 TRBJ2-1
CASSYSVTEAFF TGTGCCAGCAGTTACTCGGTCACTGAAGCTTTCTTT TRBV6-2/TRBV6-3 . . TRBJ1-1
CASSRGHGQETQYF TGTGCCAGCAGTCGGGGGCACGGACAAGAGACCCAGTACTTC TRBV7-3 few . TRBJ2-5
CASSPYIGEQYF TGTGCCAGCAGCCCCTACATAGGCGAGCAGTACTTC TRBV7-2 medium-sized . TRBJ2-7
CASSVDLAASTDTQYF TGTGCCAGCAGCGTAGATCTAGCCGCTAGCACAGATACGCAGTATTTT TRBV9 . . TRBJ2-3
CASNGPREQYF TGTGCCAGTAACGGCCCGAGGGAGCAGTACTTC TRBV19 once . TRBJ2-7
CASSYPSGQGVDQPQHF TGTGCCAGCAGTTACCCGTCGGGGCAGGGGGTCGATCAGCCCCAGCATTTT TRBV6-2/TRBV6-3 once TRBD1 TRBJ1-5
CASSARTGGVAFF TGTGCCAGCAGCGCCCGGACAGGGGGGGTAGCTTTCTTT TRBV7-2 . TRBD1 TRBJ1-1
CASSLELGEQFF TGTGCCAGCAGCTTAGAGCTAGGTGAGCAGTTCTTC TRBV7-6 . . TRBJ2-1
CASSLVRTSGLVHNEQFF TGCGCCAGCAGCTTGGTTCGGACTAGCGGCCTAGTTCACAATGAGCAGTTCTTC TRBV5-1 . TRBD2 TRBJ2-1
CASSLEPGNYGYTF TGCGCCAGCAGCTTGGAGCCAGGCAACTATGGCTACACCTTC TRBV5-1 few . TRBJ1-2
CASSLRARGYLGSHNEQFF TGTGCCAGCAGCTTAAGGGCCAGGGGGTACCTCGGGTCCCACAATGAGCAGTTCTTC TRBV7-2 . TRBD1 TRBJ2-1
CASRPNTVQETQYF TGTGCCAGCAGGCCTAACACTGTCCAAGAGACCCAGTACTTC TRBV5-5 . . TRBJ2-5
CASSAPRDRHTDTQYF TGTGCCAGCAGTGCCCCCCGGGACAGACACACAGATACGCAGTATTTT TRBV27 . TRBD1 TRBJ2-3
CASSPRTDSYNEQFF TGTGCCAGCTCACCGAGGACAGATTCCTACAATGAGCAGTTCTTC TRBV18 . . TRBJ2-1
CASSRGNGRGFF TGCGCCAGCAGCCGGGGTAATGGGCGAGGATTTTTT TRBV5-1 . . TRBJ2-2
CASSPRQDPTYNSPLHF TGTGCCAGCAGTCCCCGCCAGGACCCCACCTATAATTCACCCCTCCACTTT TRBV27 . . TRBJ1-6
CASSLSRTGNTEAFF TGTGCCAGCAGTTTATCCCGGACGGGGAACACTGAAGCTTTCTTT TRBV28 . . TRBJ1-1
CASSHGDRDEKLFF TGTGCCAGCAGCCACGGGGACAGGGATGAAAAACTGTTTTTT TRBV3-1/TRBV3-2 . TRBD1 TRBJ1-4